The rows below give T cell receptor beta chains drawn from one sample of a study of OX40 agonist ivuxolimab in advanced cancers. Assay used: immunoSEQ multiplex PCR; TCRdb lists only in-frame clones, some missing. The table has tens of thousands of clones, 85% seen once. The starting material was CD4+ or CD8+ T cells sorted from blood, obtained in a trial of the OX40 agonist ivuxolimab. The receptors derive from an adult with an advanced solid tumor such as melanoma, head and neck, liver or kidney cancer. CDR3s include the opening cysteine and the closing phenylalanine or tryptophan. A D gene is named only where the DNA matches it firmly. Size tells how often a clone was seen (once, few, many) or the class of an expanded clone, and some rows leave it out.

clone_size j_call d_call v_call cdr3_nt cdr3_aa
- TRBJ1-2 - TRBV15 TGTGCCACCAGGCCGGGGGTCTTATTAGGATATGGCTACACCTTC CATRPGVLLGYGYTF
- TRBJ1-3 - TRBV23-1 TGCGCCAGCAGTCGAGGAAGGAGCTCTGGAAACACCATATATTTT CASSRGRSSGNTIYF
- TRBJ2-6 - TRBV6-4 TGTGCCAGCAGTCAGGACAGTCCCTCTGGGGCCAACGTCCTGACTTTC CASSQDSPSGANVLTF
- TRBJ1-1 - TRBV18 TGTGCCAGCTCACCACAGCAGACCCGCGAGAACACTGAAGCTTTCTTT CASSPQQTRENTEAFF
- TRBJ1-2 - TRBV7-2 TGTGCCAGCAGATTACTTCATGGCTACACCTTC CASRLLHGYTF
once TRBJ2-7 TRBD1 TRBV27 TGTGCCAGCAGTTTAGGGGGACAGGGGGCGCCCGAGCAGTACTTC CASSLGGQGAPEQYF
- TRBJ2-1 TRBD1 TRBV2 TGTGCCAGCAGGGCCGACAGGGGGTTGAATGAGCAGTTCTTC CASRADRGLNEQFF
- TRBJ1-3 - TRBV28 TGTGCCAGCAGTTTACGGGGAGTTGGAAACACCATATATTTT CASSLRGVGNTIYF
- TRBJ2-5 TRBD2 TRBV6-5 TGTGCCAGCAGTTACTCGGCTAGCGGGAGGGAGACCCAGTACTTC CASSYSASGRETQYF
- TRBJ2-2 - TRBV7-9 TGTGCCAGTCCTTCTAGCGCGAGGGGCACCGGGGAGCTGTTTTTT CASPSSARGTGELFF